The T cell receptor beta chain described here comes from a study of monozygotic twins with inflammatory bowel disease. There were about 3,800 ng of total RNA used for each TCR library. In eight separate reactions per sample, cDNA was generated. Nested PCRs (about 15 and 9 cycles, two total) were applied to TCRalpha and TCRbeta cDNA. TCRdb reanalyzed the 5' RACE reads, giving one entry per CDR3 protein sequence and no DNA. The table for this sample gives approximately 400,000 distinct CDR3 sequences. Germline V CDR1 and CDR2: MNHNS, SASEGT. The CDR3 is 15 residues long. Study-wide results and caveats: A lone strong IBD-associated signal or clonotype found no support.

For this clonotype: The antigen is not known.

The rearrangement uses TRBV6-1 and TRBJ1-3; TCRdb returns TRBD1, unconfirmable since there is no DNA. Sample: blood. This sequence was found in a human donor with ulcerative colitis or Crohn's disease, or a healthy co-twin of an affected twin (not recorded which). CDR3 sequence: CASRSTGIGGNTIYF.